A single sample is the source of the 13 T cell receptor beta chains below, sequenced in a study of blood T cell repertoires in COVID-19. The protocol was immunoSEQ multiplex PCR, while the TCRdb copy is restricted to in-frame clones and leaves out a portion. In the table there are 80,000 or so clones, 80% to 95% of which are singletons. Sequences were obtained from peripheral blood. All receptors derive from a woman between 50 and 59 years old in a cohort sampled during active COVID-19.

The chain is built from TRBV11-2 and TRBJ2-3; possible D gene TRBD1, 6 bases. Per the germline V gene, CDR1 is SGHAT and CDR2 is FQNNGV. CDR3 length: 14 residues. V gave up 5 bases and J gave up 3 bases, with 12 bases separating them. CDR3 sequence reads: CASSQSTGTDTQYF. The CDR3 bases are TGTGCCAGCAGCCAGTCGACAGGTACAGATACGCAGTATTTT.

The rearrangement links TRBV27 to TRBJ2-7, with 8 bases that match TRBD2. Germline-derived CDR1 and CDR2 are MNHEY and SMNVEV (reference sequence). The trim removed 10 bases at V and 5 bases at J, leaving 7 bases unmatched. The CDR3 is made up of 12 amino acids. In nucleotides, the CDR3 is TGTGCCACCCGGCCGGGGGGGGACGAGCAGTACTTC. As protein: CATRPGGDEQYF.

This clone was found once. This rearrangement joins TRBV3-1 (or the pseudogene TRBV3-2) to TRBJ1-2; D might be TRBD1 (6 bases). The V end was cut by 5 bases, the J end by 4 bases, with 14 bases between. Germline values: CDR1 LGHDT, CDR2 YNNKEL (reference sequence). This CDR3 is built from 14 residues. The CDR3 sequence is CASSFRTAFYGYTF. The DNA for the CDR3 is TGTGCCAGCAGCTTTAGGACAGCCTTCTATGGCTACACCTTC.

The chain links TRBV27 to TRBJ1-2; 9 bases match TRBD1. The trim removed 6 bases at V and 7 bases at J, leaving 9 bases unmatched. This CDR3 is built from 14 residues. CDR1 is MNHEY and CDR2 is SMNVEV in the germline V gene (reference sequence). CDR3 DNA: TGTGCCAGCAGGGGACAGGGAGATTTGAGTGGCTACACCTTC. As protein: CASRGQGDLSGYTF.

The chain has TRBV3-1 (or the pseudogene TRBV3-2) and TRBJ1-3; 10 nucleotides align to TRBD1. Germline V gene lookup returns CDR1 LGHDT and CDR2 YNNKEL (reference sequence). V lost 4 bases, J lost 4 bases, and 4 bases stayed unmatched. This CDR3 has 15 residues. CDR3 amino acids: CASSPRQGAGNTIYF. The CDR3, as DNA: TGTGCCAGCAGCCCGCGACAGGGGGCGGGAAACACCATATATTTT.

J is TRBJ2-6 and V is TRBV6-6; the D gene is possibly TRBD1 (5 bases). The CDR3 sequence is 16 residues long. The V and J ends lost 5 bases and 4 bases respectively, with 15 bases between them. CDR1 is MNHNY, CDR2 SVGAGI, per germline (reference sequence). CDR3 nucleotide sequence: TGTGCCAGCAGTCCTTCCCAGGGTACCGGGGCCAACGTCCTGACTTTC. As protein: CASSPSQGTGANVLTF.

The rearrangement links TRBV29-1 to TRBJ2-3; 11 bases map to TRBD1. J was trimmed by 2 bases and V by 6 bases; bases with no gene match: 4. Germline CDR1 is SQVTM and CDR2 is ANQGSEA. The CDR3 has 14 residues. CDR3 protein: CSVGTGGTTDTQYF. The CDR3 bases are TGCAGCGTAGGGACAGGGGGGACCACAGATACGCAGTATTTT.

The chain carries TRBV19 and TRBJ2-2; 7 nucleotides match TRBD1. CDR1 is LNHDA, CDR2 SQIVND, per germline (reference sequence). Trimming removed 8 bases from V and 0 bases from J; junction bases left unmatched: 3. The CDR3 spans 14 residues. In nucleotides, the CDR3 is TGTGCCAGTGAGGACAGGCCGAACACCGGGGAGCTGTTTTTT. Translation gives CASEDRPNTGELFF.

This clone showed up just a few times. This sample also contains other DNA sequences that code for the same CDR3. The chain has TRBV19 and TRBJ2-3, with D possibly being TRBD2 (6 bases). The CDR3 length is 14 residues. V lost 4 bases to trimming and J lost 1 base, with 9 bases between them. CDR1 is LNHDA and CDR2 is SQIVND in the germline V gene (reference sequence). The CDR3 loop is CASSTGEGTDTQYF. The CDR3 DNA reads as TGTGCCAGTAGTACCGGGGAGGGCACAGATACGCAGTATTTT.

The CDR3 coding sequence is TGTGCCAGCAGCTTAAAGGTAGCGGGGACAGATACGCAGTATTTT. It yields the protein CASSLKVAGTDTQYF. V usage is TRBV7-3 and J usage is TRBJ2-3; 8 positions match TRBD2. Germline CDR1 is SGHTA and CDR2 is FQGTGA. This CDR3 region has 15 residues. V was pared by 1 base and J by 3 bases, with 3 bases of the junction left unmatched.

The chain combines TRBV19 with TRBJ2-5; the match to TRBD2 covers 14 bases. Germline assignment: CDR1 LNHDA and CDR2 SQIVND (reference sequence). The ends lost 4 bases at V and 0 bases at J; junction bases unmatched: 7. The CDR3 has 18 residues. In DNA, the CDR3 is TGTGCCAGTAGTACCGGACTAGCGGGAGGCCCGTACCAAGAGACCCAGTACTTC. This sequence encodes CASSTGLAGGPYQETQYF.

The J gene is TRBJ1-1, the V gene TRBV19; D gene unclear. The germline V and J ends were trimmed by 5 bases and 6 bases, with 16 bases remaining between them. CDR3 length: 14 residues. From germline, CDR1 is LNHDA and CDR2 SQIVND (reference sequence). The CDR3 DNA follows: TGTGCCAGTAGTCTCATGCCCAGTTTTCCTGAAGCTTTCTTT. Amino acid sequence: CASSLMPSFPEAFF.

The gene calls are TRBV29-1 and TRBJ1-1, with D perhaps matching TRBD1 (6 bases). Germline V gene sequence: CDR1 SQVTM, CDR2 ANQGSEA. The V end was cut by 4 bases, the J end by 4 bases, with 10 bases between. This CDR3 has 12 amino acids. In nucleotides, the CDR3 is TGCAGCGTTGGACAGGCTCCCACTGAAGCTTTCTTT. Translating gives CSVGQAPTEAFF.